These T cell receptor beta chains were read from a single sample in a study of blood T cell repertoires in COVID-19. Assay used: immunoSEQ multiplex PCR; TCRdb lists only in-frame clones, some missing. Of roughly 80,000 clones listed, 80% to 85% were seen once; the top ten hold around 3.4%. The sample consisted of peripheral blood. The source is a man aged 50-60 years with acute or convalescent COVID-19. Both conserved end residues are part of each CDR3. The D gene is left open where the match is weak. Only part of the rows carry a size: once, few, many, or a class if the clone is expanded.

D: .; size: .; V: TRBV29-1; J: TRBJ2-5; CDR3: CSVHPGEETQYF; DNA: TGCAGCGTTCATCCGGGGGAGGAGACCCAGTACTTC
D: TRBD1; size: .; V: TRBV5-6; J: TRBJ2-1; CDR3: CASSTRQGSSYNEQFF; DNA: TGTGCCAGCAGCACTCGACAGGGAAGTTCCTACAATGAGCAGTTCTTC
D: TRBD2; size: few; V: TRBV5-5; J: TRBJ2-1; CDR3: CASSFSGGVDPRQFF; DNA: TGTGCCAGCAGCTTTAGCGGGGGGGTTGACCCAAGGCAATTCTTC
D: .; size: once; V: TRBV19; J: TRBJ2-1; CDR3: CASRGGTQSYNEQFF; DNA: TGTGCCAGTAGGGGGGGGACACAATCCTACAATGAGCAGTTCTTC
D: .; size: .; V: TRBV7-2; J: TRBJ1-1; CDR3: CASSLGWRNTEAFF; DNA: TGTGCCAGCAGCTTAGGATGGAGGAACACTGAAGCTTTCTTT
D: .; size: .; V: TRBV27; J: TRBJ1-5; CDR3: CASSPRALNSNQPQHF; DNA: TGTGCCAGCAGTCCGAGGGCCTTGAATAGCAATCAGCCCCAGCATTTT
D: .; size: few; V: TRBV9; J: TRBJ2-7; CDR3: CASSVGPGGSKNEQYF; DNA: TGTGCCAGCAGCGTAGGACCGGGGGGCTCTAAGAACGAGCAGTACTTC
D: .; size: .; V: TRBV7-6; J: TRBJ1-3; CDR3: CASSPLFQHTGNTIYF; DNA: TGTGCCAGCAGCCCACTATTTCAACACACTGGAAACACCATATATTTT
D: .; size: .; V: TRBV5-6; J: TRBJ2-7; CDR3: CASSLAAYEQYF; DNA: TGTGCCAGCAGCTTGGCCGCCTACGAGCAGTACTTC
D: .; size: once; V: TRBV9; J: TRBJ2-1; CDR3: CASSTTGTPYNEQFF; DNA: TGTGCCAGCAGCACCACAGGGACCCCCTACAATGAGCAGTTCTTC
D: .; size: .; V: TRBV7-3; J: TRBJ2-2; CDR3: CASSLTRVSGELFF; DNA: TGTGCCAGCAGCTTAACGAGAGTGTCCGGGGAGCTGTTTTTT
D: .; size: .; V: TRBV27; J: TRBJ1-2; CDR3: CASSLIGGADYGYTF; DNA: TGTGCCAGCAGTTTAATTGGGGGGGCGGACTATGGCTACACCTTC
D: TRBD1; size: .; V: TRBV7-8; J: TRBJ1-4; CDR3: CASSTVGRGRGEKLFF; DNA: TGTGCCAGCAGCACAGTAGGCAGGGGGCGGGGTGAAAAACTGTTTTTT
D: TRBD1; size: .; V: TRBV10-3; J: TRBJ2-7; CDR3: CAISPQGGYEQYF; DNA: TGTGCCATCAGTCCACAGGGGGGTTACGAGCAGTACTTC
D: .; size: .; V: TRBV7-9; J: TRBJ1-1; CDR3: CASSRMGGNTEAFF; DNA: TGTGCCAGCAGCAGAATGGGGGGGAACACTGAAGCTTTCTTT
D: .; size: .; V: TRBV9; J: TRBJ2-5; CDR3: CASSTARQETQYF; DNA: TGTGCCAGCAGTACCGCCAGGCAAGAGACCCAGTACTTC